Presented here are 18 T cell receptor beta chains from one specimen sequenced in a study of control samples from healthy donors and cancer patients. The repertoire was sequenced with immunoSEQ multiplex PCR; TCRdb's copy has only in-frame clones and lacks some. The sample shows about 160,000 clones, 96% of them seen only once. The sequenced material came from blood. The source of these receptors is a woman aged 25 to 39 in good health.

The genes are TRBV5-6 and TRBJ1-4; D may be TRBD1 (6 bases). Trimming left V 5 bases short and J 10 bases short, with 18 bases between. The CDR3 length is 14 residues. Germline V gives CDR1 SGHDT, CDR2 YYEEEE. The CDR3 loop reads CASSSGATRGKLFF. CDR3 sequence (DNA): TGTGCCAGCAGTTCGGGGGCTACACGGGGAAAACTGTTTTTT. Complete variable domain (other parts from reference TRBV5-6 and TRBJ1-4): DAGVTQSPTHLIKTRGQQVTLRCSPKSGHDTVSWYQQALGQGPQFIFQYYEEEERQRGNFPDRFSGHQFPNYSSELNVNALLLGDSALYLCASSSGATRGKLFFGSGTQLSVL.

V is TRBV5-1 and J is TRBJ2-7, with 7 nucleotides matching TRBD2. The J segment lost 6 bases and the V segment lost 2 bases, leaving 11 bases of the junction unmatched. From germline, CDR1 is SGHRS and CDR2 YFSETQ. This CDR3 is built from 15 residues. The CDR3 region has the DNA TGCGCCAGCAGCTTTCTAGGCGGGAGCTTTGGCGAGCAGTACTTC. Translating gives CASSFLGGSFGEQYF.

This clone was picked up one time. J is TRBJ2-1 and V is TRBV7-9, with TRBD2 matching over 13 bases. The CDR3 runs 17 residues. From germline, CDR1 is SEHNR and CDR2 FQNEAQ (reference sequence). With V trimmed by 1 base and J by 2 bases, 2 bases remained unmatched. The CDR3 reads CASSLGGTSGAYNEQFF. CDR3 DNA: TGTGCCAGCAGCTTAGGGGGGACTAGCGGGGCCTACAATGAGCAGTTCTTC.

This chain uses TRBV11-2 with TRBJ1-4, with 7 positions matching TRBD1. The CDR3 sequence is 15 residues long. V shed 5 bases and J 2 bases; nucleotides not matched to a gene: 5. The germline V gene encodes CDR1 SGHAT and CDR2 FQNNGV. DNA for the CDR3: TGTGCCAGCAGCCCCAGGGGGTTTACTAATGAAAAACTGTTTTTT. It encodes CASSPRGFTNEKLFF.

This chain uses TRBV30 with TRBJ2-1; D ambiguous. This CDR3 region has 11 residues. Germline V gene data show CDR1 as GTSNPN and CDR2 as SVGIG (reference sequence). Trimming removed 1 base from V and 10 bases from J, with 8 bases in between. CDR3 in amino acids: CAWSGVLEQFF. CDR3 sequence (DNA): TGTGCCTGGAGTGGGGTTTTAGAGCAGTTCTTC.

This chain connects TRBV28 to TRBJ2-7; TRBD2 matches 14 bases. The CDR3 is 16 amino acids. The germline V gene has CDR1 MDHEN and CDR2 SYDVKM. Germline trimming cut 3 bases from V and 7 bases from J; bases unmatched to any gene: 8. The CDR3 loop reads CASSFSGLAGEWEQYF. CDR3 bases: TGTGCCAGCAGTTTCTCGGGACTAGCGGGAGAGTGGGAGCAGTACTTC.

The CDR3 loop reads CASSQEQGIGTEAFF. CDR3 in DNA: TGTGCCAGCAGCCAAGAACAGGGAATCGGCACTGAAGCTTTCTTT. This chain connects TRBV5-5 to TRBJ1-1; tentatively, D is TRBD1 (6 bases). The CDR3 contains 15 residues. The V end was cut by 4 bases, the J end by 4 bases, with 17 bases between. Germline values: CDR1 SGHKS, CDR2 YYEKEE (reference sequence).

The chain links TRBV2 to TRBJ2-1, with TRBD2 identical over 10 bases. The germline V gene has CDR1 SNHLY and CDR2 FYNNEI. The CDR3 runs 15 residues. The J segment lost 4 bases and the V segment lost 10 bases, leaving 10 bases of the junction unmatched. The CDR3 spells CANNLAGGLYNEQFF. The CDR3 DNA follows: TGTGCCAATAACTTAGCGGGGGGCCTATACAATGAGCAGTTCTTC.

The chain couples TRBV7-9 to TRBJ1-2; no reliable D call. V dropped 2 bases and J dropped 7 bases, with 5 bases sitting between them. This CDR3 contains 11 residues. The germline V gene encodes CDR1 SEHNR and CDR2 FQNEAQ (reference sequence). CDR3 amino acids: CASSLSVGYTF. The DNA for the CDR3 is TGTGCCAGCAGCTTATCTGTTGGCTACACCTTC.

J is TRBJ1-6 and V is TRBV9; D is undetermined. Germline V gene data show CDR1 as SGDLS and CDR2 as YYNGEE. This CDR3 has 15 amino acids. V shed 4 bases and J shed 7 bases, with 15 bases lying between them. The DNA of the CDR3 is TGTGCCAGCAGCCTAAACTGGGATAGAAATTCACCCCTCCACTTT. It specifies CASSLNWDRNSPLHF.

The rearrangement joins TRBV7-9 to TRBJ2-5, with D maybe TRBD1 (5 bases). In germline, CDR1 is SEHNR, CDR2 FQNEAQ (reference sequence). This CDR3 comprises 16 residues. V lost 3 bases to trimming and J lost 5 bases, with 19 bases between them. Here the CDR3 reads CASSLTRAGSAETQYF. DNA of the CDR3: TGTGCCAGCAGCTTGACCAGGGCAGGGTCTGCTGAGACCCAGTACTTC.

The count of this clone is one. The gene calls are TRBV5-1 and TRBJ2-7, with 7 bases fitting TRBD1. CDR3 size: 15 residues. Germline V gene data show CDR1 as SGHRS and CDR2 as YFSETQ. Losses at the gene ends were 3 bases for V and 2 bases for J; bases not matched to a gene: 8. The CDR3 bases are TGCGCCAGCAGCTCGACAGGGAGATCAGCCTACGAGCAGTACTTC. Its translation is CASSSTGRSAYEQYF.

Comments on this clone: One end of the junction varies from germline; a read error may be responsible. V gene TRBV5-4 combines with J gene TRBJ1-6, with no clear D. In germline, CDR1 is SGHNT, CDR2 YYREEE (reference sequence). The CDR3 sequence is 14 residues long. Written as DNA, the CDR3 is TGTGCCAGCAGCTTTGACGGCTATGATTCACCCCTCCACTTT. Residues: CASSFDGYDSPLHF.

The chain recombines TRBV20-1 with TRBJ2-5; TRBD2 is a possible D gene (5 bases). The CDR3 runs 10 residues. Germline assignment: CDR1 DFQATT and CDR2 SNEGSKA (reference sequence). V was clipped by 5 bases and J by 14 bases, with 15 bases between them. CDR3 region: CSAVKEREYF. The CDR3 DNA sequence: TGCAGTGCTGTAAAAGAGAGGGAATACTTC.

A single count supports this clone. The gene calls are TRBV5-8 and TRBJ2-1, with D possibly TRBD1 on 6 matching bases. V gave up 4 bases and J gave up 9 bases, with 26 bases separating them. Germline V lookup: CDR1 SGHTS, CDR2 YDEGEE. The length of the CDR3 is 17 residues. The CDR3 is CASSPLQGRGPTIEQFF. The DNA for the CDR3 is TGTGCCAGCAGCCCCCTACAGGGCCGAGGTCCCACAATTGAGCAGTTCTTC.

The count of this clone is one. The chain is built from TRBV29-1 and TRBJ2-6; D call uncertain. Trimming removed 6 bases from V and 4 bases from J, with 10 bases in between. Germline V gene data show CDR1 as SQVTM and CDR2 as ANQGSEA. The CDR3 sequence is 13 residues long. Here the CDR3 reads CSVVLIGANVLTF. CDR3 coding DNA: TGCAGCGTAGTCTTAATAGGGGCCAACGTCCTGACTTTC.

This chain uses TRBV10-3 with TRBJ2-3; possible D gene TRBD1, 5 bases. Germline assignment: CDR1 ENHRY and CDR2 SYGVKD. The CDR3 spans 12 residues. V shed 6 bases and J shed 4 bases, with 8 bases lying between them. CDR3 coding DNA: TGTGCCATCAGCGACAGTCCAGATACGCAGTATTTT. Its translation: CAISDSPDTQYF.

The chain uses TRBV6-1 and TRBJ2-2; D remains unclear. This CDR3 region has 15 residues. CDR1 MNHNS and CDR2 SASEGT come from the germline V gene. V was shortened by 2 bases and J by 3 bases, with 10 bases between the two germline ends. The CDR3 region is CASSEQVTYTGELFF. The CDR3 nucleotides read TGTGCCAGCAGTGAACAGGTGACATACACCGGGGAGCTGTTTTTT.